This T cell receptor beta chain was recovered during a study of blood T cell repertoires in COVID-19. For the study at large: From the United States, Italy and Spain came samples of acute and convalescent COVID-19. T cells, B-cell-depleted T cells, or PBMCs supplied cDNA or gDNA.

Deletions cut 6 bases from V and 7 bases from J, with 15 bases between. Germline V gives CDR1 MNHNY, CDR2 SVGAGI (reference sequence). The CDR3 totals 13 residues. Source study methods: Reference gene primer amplification yielded estimated nucleated cell counts. Here immunoSEQ multiplex PCR was the method, and the copy in TCRdb shows in-frame clones only, minus some. The D gene and trimming were derived from the DNA, and the V and J assignments and clone size from that table. The sample contains under 450,000 clones, around 89% of which appear only once. While infection was still active, Seattle patients were enrolled and then followed longitudinally.

Sequenced input: peripheral blood. The V call is TRBV6-6, the J call TRBJ1-1, with a tentative D call TRBD1 (6 bases). This sequence was found in a woman aged 45-59 years with COVID-19, enrolled during active disease. The CDR3 sequence: CASSLGQQGEAFF. The DNA of the CDR3 is TGTGCCAGCAGCCTTGGACAGCAGGGTGAAGCTTTCTTT.